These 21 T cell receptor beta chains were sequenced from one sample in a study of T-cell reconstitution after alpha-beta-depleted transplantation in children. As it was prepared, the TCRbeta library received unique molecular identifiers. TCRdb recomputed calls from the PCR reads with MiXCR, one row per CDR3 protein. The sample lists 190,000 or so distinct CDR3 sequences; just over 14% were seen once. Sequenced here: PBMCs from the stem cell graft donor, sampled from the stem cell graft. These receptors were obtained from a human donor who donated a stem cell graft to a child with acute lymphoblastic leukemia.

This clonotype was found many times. CDR3 protein: CASSLLAGVTGELFF. The CDR3 DNA sequence: TGTGCCAGCAGTTTGTTAGCGGGAGTAACCGGGGAGCTGTTTTTT. The genes are TRBV12-3 or TRBV12-4 and TRBJ2-2; 9 positions agree with TRBD2. V was pared by 3 bases and J by 5 bases, with 4 bases of the junction left unmatched. The CDR3 loop spans 15 amino acids.

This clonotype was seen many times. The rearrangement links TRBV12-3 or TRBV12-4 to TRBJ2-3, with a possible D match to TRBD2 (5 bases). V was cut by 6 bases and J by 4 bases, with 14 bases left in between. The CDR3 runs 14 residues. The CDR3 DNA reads TGTGCCAGCAGGCCCGAGTATAGCGCAGATACGCAGTATTTT. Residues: CASRPEYSADTQYF.

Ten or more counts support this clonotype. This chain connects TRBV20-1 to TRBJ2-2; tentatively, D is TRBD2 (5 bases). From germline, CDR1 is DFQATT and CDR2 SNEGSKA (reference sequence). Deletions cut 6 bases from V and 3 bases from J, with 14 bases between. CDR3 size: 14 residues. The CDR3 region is CSAKRQTDTGELFF. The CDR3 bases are TGCAGTGCCAAGCGGCAGACGGACACCGGGGAGCTGTTTTTT.

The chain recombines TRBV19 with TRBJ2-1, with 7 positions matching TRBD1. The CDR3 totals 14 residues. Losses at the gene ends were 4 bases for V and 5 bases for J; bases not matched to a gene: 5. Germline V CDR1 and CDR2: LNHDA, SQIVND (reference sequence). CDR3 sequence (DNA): TGTGCCAGTAGTACCGGGACAGTGAACAATGAGCAGTTCTTC. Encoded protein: CASSTGTVNNEQFF.

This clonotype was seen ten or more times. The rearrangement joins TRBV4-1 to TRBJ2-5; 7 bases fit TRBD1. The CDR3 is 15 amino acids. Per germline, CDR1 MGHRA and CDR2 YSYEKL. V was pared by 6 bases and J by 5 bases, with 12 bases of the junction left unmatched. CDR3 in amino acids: CASRIRTGVSETQYF. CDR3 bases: TGCGCCAGCAGAATTAGGACAGGCGTATCGGAGACCCAGTACTTC.

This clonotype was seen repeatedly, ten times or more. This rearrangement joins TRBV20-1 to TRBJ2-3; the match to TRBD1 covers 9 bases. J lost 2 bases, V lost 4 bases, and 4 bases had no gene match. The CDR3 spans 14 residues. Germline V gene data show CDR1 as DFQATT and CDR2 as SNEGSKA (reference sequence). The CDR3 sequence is CSAIRDRATDTQYF. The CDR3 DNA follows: TGCAGTGCTATCCGGGACAGGGCCACAGATACGCAGTATTTT.

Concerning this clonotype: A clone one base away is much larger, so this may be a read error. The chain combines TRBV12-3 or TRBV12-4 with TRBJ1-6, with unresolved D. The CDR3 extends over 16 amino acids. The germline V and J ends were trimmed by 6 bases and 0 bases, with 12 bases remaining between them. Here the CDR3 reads CASSLGWASYNSPLHF. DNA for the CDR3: TGTGCCAGCAGCCTCGGTTGGGCCTCCTATAATTCACCCCTCCACTTT.

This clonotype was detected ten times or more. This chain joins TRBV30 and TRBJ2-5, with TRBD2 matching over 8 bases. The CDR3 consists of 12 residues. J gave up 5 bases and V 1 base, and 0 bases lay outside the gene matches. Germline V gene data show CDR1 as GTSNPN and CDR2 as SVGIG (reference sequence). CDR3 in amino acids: CAWSAGGETQYF. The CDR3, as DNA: TGTGCCTGGAGTGCGGGGGGGGAGACCCAGTACTTC.

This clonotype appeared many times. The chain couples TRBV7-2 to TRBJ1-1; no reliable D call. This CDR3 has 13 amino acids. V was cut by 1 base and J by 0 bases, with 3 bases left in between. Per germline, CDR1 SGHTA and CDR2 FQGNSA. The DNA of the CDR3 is TGTGCCAGCAGCTTAGAGTTGAACACTGAAGCTTTCTTT. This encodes CASSLELNTEAFF. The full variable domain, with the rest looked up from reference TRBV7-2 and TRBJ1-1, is GAGVSQSPSNKVTEKGKDVELRCDPISGHTALYWYRQSLGQGLEFLIYFQGNSAPDKSGLPSDRFSAERTGGSVSTLTIQRTQQEDSAVYLCASSLELNTEAFFGQGTRLTVV.

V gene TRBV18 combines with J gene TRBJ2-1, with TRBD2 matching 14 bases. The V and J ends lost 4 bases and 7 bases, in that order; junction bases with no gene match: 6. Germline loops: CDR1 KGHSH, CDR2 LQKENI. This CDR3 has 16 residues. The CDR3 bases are TGTGCCAGCTCACTCAGACTAGCGGGAGGGAGAAATGAGCAGTTCTTC. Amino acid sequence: CASSLRLAGGRNEQFF.

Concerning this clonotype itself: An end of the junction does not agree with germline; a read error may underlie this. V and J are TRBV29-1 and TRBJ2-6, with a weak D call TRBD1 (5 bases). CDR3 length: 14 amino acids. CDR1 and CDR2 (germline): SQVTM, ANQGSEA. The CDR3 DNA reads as TGCAGCGTTCGCTGGGCCTCTGGGGCCAACGGCCTGACTTTC. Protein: CSVRWASGANGLTF.

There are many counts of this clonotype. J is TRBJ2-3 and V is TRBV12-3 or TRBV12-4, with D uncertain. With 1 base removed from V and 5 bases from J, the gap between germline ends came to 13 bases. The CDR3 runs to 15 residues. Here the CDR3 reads CASSLVGGLRDTQYF. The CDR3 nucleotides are TGTGCCAGCAGTTTAGTTGGCGGTTTAAGAGATACGCAGTATTTT.

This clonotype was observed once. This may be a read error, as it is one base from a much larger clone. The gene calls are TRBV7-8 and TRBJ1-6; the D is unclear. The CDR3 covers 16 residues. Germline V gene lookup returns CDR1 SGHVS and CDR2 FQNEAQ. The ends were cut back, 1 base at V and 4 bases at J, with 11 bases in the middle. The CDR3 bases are TGTGCCAGCAGCTTAGTTGGGAGTTGGTATAATTCACCCCTCCACTTT. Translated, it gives CASSLVGSWYNSPLHF.

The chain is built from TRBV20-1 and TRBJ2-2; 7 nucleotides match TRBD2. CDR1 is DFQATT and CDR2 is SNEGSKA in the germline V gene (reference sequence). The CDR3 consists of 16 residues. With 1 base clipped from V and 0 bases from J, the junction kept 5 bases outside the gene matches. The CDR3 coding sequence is TGCAGTGCTAGAGCCTCGGGGGGAGCGAACACCGGGGAGCTGTTTTTT. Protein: CSARASGGANTGELFF.

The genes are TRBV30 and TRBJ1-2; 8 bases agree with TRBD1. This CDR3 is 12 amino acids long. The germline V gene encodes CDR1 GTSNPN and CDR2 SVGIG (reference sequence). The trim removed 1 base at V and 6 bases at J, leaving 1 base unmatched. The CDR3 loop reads CAWSGTGHGYTF. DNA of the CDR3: TGTGCCTGGAGTGGGACAGGGCATGGCTACACCTTC.

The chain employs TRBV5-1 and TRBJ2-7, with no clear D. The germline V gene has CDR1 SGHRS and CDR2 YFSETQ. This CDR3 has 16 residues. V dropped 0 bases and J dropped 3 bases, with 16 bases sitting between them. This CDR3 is CASSLGGRHLNYEQYF. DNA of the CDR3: TGCGCCAGCAGCTTGGGCGGAAGACATTTAAACTACGAGCAGTACTTC.

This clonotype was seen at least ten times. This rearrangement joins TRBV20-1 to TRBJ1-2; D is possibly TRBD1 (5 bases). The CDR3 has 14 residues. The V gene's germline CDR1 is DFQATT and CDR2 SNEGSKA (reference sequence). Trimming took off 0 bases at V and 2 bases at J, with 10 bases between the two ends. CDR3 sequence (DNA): TGCAGTGCTAGAGATAGTAACAGGAACTATGGCTACACCTTC. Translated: CSARDSNRNYGYTF.

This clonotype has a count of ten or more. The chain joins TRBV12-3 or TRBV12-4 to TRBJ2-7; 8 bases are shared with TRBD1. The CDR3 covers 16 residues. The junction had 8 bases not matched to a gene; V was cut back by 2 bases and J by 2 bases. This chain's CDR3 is CASSLIPGQGTYEQYF. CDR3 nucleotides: TGTGCCAGCAGTTTAATTCCCGGACAGGGAACCTACGAGCAGTACTTC.

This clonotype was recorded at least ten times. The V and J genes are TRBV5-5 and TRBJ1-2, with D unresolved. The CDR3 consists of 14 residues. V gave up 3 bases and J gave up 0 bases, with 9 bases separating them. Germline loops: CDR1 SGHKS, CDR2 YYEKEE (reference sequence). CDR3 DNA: TGTGCCAGCAGCTCAGTCCAGACTAACTATGGCTACACCTTC. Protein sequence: CASSSVQTNYGYTF.

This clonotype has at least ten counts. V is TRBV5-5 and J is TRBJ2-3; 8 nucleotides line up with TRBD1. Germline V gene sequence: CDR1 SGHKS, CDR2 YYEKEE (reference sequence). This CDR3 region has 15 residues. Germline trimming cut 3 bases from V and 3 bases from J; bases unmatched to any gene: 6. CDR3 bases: TGTGCCAGCAGCTGGGACAGGCCCCGGACAGATACGCAGTATTTT. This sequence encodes CASSWDRPRTDTQYF.

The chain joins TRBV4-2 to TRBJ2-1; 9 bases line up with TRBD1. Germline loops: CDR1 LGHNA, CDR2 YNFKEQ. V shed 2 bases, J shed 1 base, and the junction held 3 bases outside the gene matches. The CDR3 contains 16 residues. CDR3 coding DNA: TGTGCCAGCAGCCAACCACAGGGGGCTTCCTACAATGAGCAGTTCTTC. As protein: CASSQPQGASYNEQFF.